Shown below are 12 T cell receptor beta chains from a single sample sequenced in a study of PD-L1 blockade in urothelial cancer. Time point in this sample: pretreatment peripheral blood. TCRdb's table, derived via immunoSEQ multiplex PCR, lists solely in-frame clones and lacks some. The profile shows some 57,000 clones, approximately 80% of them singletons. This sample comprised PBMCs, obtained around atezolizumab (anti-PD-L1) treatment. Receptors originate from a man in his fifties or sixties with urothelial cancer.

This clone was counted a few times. CDR3 sequence reads: CASSSYSGRDYNEQFF. The CDR3 nucleotides are TGTGCCAGCAGCTCGTATAGCGGGAGGGACTACAATGAGCAGTTCTTC. V is TRBV11-2 and J is TRBJ2-1; 11 nucleotides match TRBD2. This CDR3 is 16 amino acids long. Trimming took 4 bases from V and 3 from J; bases not matched to a gene: 5. Germline V gene lookup returns CDR1 SGHAT and CDR2 FQNNGV.

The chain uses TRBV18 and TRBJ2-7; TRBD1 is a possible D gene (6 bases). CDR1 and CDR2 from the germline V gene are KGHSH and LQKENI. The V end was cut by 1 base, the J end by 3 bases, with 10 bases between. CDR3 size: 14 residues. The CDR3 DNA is TGTGCCAGCTCACCACAGATGGACAGCTACGAGCAGTACTTC. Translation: CASSPQMDSYEQYF.

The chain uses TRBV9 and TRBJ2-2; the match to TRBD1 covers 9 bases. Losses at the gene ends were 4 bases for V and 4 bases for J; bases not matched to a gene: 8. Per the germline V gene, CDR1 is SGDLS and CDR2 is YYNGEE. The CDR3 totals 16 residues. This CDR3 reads CASSTSRDRATGELFF. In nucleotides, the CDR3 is TGTGCCAGCAGCACTTCCCGGGACAGGGCCACCGGGGAGCTGTTTTTT.

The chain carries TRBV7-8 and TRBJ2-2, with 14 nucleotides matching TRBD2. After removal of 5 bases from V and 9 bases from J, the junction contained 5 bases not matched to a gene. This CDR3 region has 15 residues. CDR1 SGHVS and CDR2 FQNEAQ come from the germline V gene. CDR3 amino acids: CASSPRTSGGRELFF. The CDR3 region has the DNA TGTGCCAGCAGCCCCCGGACTAGCGGGGGGCGGGAGCTGTTTTTT. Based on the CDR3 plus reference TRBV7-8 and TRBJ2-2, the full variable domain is GAGVSQSPRYKVAKRGQDVALRCDPISGHVSLFWYQQALGQGPEFLTYFQNEAQLDKSGLPSDRFFAERPEGSVSTLKIQRTQQEDSAVYLCASSPRTSGGRELFFGEGSRLTVL.

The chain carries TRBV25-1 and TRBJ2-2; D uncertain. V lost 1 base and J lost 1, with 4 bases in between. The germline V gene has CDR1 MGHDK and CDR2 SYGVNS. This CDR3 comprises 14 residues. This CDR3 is CASSELRNTGELFF. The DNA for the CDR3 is TGTGCCAGCAGTGAATTGAGGAACACCGGGGAGCTGTTTTTT. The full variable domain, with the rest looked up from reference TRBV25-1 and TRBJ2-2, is EADIYQTPRYLVIGTGKKITLECSQTMGHDKMYWYQQDPGMELHLIHYSYGVNSTEKGDLSSESTVSRIRTEHFPLTLESARPSHTSQYLCASSELRNTGELFFGEGSRLTVL.

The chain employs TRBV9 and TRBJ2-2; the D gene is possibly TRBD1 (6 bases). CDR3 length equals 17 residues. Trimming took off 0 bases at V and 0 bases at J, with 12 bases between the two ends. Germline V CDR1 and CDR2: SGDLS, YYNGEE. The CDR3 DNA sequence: TGTGCCAGCAGCGTAGAACCGGGGACACCGAACACCGGGGAGCTGTTTTTT. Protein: CASSVEPGTPNTGELFF.

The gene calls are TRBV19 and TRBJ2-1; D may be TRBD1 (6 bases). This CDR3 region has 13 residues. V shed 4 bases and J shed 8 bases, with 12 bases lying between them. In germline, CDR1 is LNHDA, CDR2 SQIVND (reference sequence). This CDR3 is CASSKQGMDEQFF. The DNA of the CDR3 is TGTGCCAGTAGTAAACAGGGTATGGATGAGCAGTTCTTC.

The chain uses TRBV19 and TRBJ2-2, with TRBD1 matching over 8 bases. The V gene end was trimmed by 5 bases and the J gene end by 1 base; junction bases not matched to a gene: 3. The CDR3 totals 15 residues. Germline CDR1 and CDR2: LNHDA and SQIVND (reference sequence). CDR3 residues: CASSATGVNTGELFF. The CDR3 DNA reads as TGTGCCAGTAGTGCGACAGGGGTGAACACCGGGGAGCTGTTTTTT.

CDR3: CASSPTGIPYEQYF. The CDR3 nucleotides read TGTGCCAGTAGCCCCACAGGAATACCCTACGAGCAGTACTTC. The rearrangement links TRBV19 to TRBJ2-7; possibly TRBD1 for D (5 bases). The CDR3 totals 14 residues. Between the trimmed V and J ends, which lost 6 bases and 2 bases, there was a span of 14 bases. Germline CDR1 and CDR2: LNHDA and SQIVND (reference sequence).

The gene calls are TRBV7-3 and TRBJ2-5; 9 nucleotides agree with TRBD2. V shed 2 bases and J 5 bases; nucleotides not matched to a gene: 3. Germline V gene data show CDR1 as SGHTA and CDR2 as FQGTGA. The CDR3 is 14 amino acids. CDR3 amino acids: CASSLLAGGETQYF. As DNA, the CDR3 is TGTGCCAGCAGCTTACTCGCGGGGGGGGAGACCCAGTACTTC.

This CDR3 reads CASSLGYGQGQSEAFF. CDR3 DNA: TGCGCCAGCAGCTTGGGGTACGGACAGGGACAAAGTGAAGCTTTCTTT. V and J are TRBV5-1 and TRBJ1-1, with 8 bases lining up with TRBD1. The CDR3 spans 16 residues. Germline V gene lookup returns CDR1 SGHRS and CDR2 YFSETQ. With 0 bases clipped from V and 7 bases from J, the junction kept 11 bases outside the gene matches.

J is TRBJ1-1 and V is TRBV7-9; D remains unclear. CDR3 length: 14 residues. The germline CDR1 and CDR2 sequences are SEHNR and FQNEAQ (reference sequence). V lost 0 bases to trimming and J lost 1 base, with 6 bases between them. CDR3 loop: CASSLARRNTEAFF. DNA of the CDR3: TGTGCCAGCAGCTTAGCTCGGAGGAACACTGAAGCTTTCTTT. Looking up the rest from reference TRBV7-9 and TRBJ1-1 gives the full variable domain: DTGVSQNPRHKITKRGQNVTFRCDPISEHNRLYWYRQTLGQGPEFLTYFQNEAQLEKSRLLSDRFSAERPKGSFSTLEIQRTEQGDSAMYLCASSLARRNTEAFFGQGTRLTVV.